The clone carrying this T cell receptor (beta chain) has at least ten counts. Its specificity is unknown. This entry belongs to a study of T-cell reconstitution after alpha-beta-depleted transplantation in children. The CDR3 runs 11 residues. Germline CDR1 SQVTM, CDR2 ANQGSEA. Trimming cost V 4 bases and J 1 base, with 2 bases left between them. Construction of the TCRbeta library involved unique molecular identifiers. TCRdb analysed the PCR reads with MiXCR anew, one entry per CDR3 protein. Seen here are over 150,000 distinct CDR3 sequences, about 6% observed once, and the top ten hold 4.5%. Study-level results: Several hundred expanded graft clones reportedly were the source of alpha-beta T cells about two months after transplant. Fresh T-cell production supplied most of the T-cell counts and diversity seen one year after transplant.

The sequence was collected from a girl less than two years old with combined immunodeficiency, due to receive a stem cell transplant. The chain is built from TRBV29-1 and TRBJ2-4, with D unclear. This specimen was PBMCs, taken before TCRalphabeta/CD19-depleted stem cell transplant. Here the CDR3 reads CSVGAKNIQYF. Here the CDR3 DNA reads TGCAGCGTTGGGGCCAAAAACATTCAGTACTTC.